These 18 T cell receptor beta chains came from one sample sequenced in a study of regulatory T cells in long-lasting Graves disease. Arm-PCR with iRepertoire HTBI primers amplified the CDR3 regions for these TCR beta libraries. A single record per CDR3 protein comes from TCRdb applying MiXCR to the multiplex PCR reads. This sample has about 610,000 distinct CDR3 sequences, with about 15% found just once. Time point denoted: newly diagnosed GD, antithyroid drugs for less than 3 months. PBMC-derived RNA was used for the TCR library. Another study also made use of these data, one on T cells in Graves' hyperthyroidism and ophthalmopathy.

The sequencing here drew on peripheral blood mononuclear cells (PBMCs), taken at new diagnosis, from a patient treated with antithyroid drugs. All receptors derive from a man aged 18 to 30 with Graves disease.

The chain employs TRBV4-1 and TRBJ1-2; D may be TRBD1 (5 bases). Germline loops: CDR1 MGHRA, CDR2 YSYEKL. V was cut by 6 bases and J by 5 bases, with 13 bases left in between. The CDR3 consists of 13 residues. CDR3 in amino acids: CASRLEGTYGYTF. CDR3 DNA: TGCGCCAGCAGACTAGAAGGGACGTATGGCTACACCTTC.

This chain joins TRBV19 and TRBJ1-6, with D maybe TRBD1 (6 bases). The CDR3 is made up of 17 amino acids. The germline gives CDR1 LNHDA, CDR2 SQIVND (reference sequence). V lost 5 bases and J lost 7, with 21 bases in between. The CDR3 nucleotides are TGTGCCAGTAGTTTACAACAGGGAGTATGGACAAATTCACCCCTCCACTTT. Translating it yields CASSLQQGVWTNSPLHF.

The sample holds many counts of this clonotype. The chain is built from TRBV20-1 and TRBJ2-5; 9 positions match TRBD2. The length of the CDR3 is 16 residues. Germline-derived CDR1 and CDR2 are DFQATT and SNEGSKA (reference sequence). With V trimmed by 0 bases and J by 0 bases, 5 bases remained unmatched. CDR3 sequence: CSARDVLAGYQETQYF. Here the CDR3 DNA reads TGCAGTGCTAGAGATGTACTAGCGGGCTACCAAGAGACCCAGTACTTC.

The V gene is TRBV7-9, the J gene TRBJ2-1, with TRBD2 identical over 9 bases. The germline V gene has CDR1 SEHNR and CDR2 FQNEAQ (reference sequence). The CDR3 has 16 residues. V lost 5 bases, J lost 3 bases, and 8 bases stayed unmatched. The CDR3, as DNA: TGTGCCAGCAGCCCTCCTCTAGCGGGACTCTACAATGAGCAGTTCTTC. Translated, it gives CASSPPLAGLYNEQFF.

This chain uses TRBV7-2 with TRBJ2-1, with a tentative D call TRBD2 (5 bases). V was cut by 8 bases and J by 2 bases, with 13 bases left in between. Germline values: CDR1 SGHTA, CDR2 FQGNSA. The CDR3 covers 14 residues. CDR3: CASHGEAAYNEQFF. CDR3 in DNA: TGTGCCAGCCACGGGGAAGCCGCCTACAATGAGCAGTTCTTC.

The sample holds many counts of this clonotype. V usage is TRBV20-1 and J usage is TRBJ2-1; 9 nucleotides match TRBD2. J lost 5 bases, V lost 6 bases, and 8 bases had no gene match. From germline, CDR1 is DFQATT and CDR2 SNEGSKA (reference sequence). This CDR3 has 14 amino acids. CDR3 loop: CSAPLAGRDNEQFF. In DNA form, the CDR3 reads TGCAGTGCCCCACTAGCGGGTAGAGACAATGAGCAGTTCTTC.

The rearrangement uses TRBV13 and TRBJ2-7; 12 positions match TRBD1. This CDR3 comprises 16 residues. Germline V gene lookup returns CDR1 PRHDT and CDR2 FYEKMQ (reference sequence). The trim removed 2 bases at V and 5 bases at J, leaving 7 bases unmatched. The CDR3 DNA follows: TGTGCCAGCAGCTTATTGGGGACAGGGGGCTTCCACGAGCAGTACTTC. As protein: CASSLLGTGGFHEQYF.

V and J are TRBV20-1 and TRBJ2-2, with a weak D call TRBD2 (6 bases). Germline values: CDR1 DFQATT, CDR2 SNEGSKA (reference sequence). Trimming cost V 0 bases and J 4 bases, with 9 bases left between them. The CDR3 sequence is 14 residues long. CDR3: CSARDLASTGELFF. CDR3 nucleotides: TGCAGTGCTAGAGATCTAGCGAGCACCGGGGAGCTGTTTTTT.

At least ten counts were recorded for this clonotype. This chain connects TRBV18 to TRBJ2-3; D gene uncertain. The V gene lost 0 bases and the J gene lost 5 bases, with 3 bases spanning the gap. This CDR3 has 12 residues. Germline CDR1 is KGHSH and CDR2 is LQKENI. The CDR3 reads CASSPPEDTQYF. The CDR3 DNA reads TGTGCCAGCTCACCACCAGAAGATACGCAGTATTTT.

This clonotype was observed a few times. This sequence joins TRBV15 and TRBJ2-3, with TRBD1 identical over 9 bases. The CDR3 contains 14 residues. Germline CDR1 LNHNV, CDR2 YYDKDF (reference sequence). Trimming at V came to 1 base and at J to 6 bases, leaving 2 bases not matched to a gene. The CDR3 DNA reads TGTGCCACCAGCAGAGTACAGGGGGCGGATACGCAGTATTTT. Residues: CATSRVQGADTQYF.

This clonotype has only a few counts. This chain connects TRBV3-1 to TRBJ2-7; no reliable D call. The CDR3 totals 14 residues. V lost 1 base to trimming and J lost 5 bases, with 12 bases between them. Germline CDR1 and CDR2: LGHDT and YNNKEL (reference sequence). The CDR3 bases are TGTGCCAGCAGCCAAGCGGGCACGGCCAACGAGCAGTACTTC. Translated: CASSQAGTANEQYF.

This clonotype was detected ten times or more. V is TRBV28 and J is TRBJ1-1, with unresolved D. Germline-derived CDR1 and CDR2 are MDHEN and SYDVKM. The CDR3 spans 12 residues. V was pared by 7 bases and J by 4 bases, with 10 bases between. Here the CDR3 DNA reads TGTGCCAGCAATAAGGGTAGCACTGAAGCTTTCTTT. It is translated as CASNKGSTEAFF. Complete variable domain (other parts from reference TRBV28 and TRBJ1-1): DVKVTQSSRYLVKRTGEKVFLECVQDMDHENMFWYRQDPGLGLRLIYFSYDVKMKEKGDIPEGYSVSREKKERFSLILESASTNQTSMYLCASNKGSTEAFFGQGTRLTVV.

This chain joins TRBV10-3 and TRBJ2-7, with D maybe TRBD1 (6 bases). Germline assignment: CDR1 ENHRY and CDR2 SYGVKD. V was pared by 0 bases and J by 0 bases, with 12 bases between. This CDR3 has 16 residues. CDR3 loop: CAISESGDMFSYEQYF. CDR3 DNA sequence: TGTGCCATCAGTGAGTCGGGGGACATGTTCTCCTACGAGCAGTACTTC.

The chain recombines TRBV19 with TRBJ1-1, with TRBD1 identical over 7 bases. V dropped 3 bases and J dropped 3; count of bases not matched to a gene: 7. CDR3 size: 15 residues. Germline V gene data show CDR1 as LNHDA and CDR2 as SQIVND (reference sequence). CDR3 sequence: CASSMYGDRYTEAFF. CDR3 DNA: TGTGCCAGTAGTATGTATGGGGACAGATACACTGAAGCTTTCTTT.

V gene TRBV9 combines with J gene TRBJ2-5; a weak D match, TRBD1 (5 bases). Germline V gene sequence: CDR1 SGDLS, CDR2 YYNGEE. V lost 4 bases, J lost 0 bases, and 19 bases lay in between. The CDR3 has 17 residues. In nucleotides, the CDR3 is TGTGCCAGCAGCCCCCTAAAGGACATCCCGTACCAAGAGACCCAGTACTTC. It is translated as CASSPLKDIPYQETQYF.

This clonotype has a count of ten or more. This chain links TRBV12-3 or TRBV12-4 with TRBJ2-1; TRBD2 is a possible D gene (6 bases). V shed 6 bases and J shed 4 bases, with 13 bases lying between them. This CDR3 has 14 amino acids. The CDR3 protein is CASSRLVPYNEQFF. The CDR3 region has the DNA TGTGCCAGCAGCAGACTAGTCCCTTACAATGAGCAGTTCTTC.

The table lists this clonotype with a count of one. The chain couples TRBV28 to TRBJ1-2, with unresolved D. V was shortened by 1 base and J by 4 bases, with 19 bases between the two germline ends. This CDR3 has 17 amino acids. Germline values: CDR1 MDHEN, CDR2 SYDVKM. The CDR3 bases are TGTGCCAGCAGTTTATCTCTCCTCTCCACGGCAGCCTATGGCTACACCTTC. Its protein product is CASSLSLLSTAAYGYTF.

In its sample, this clonotype was seen many times. The chain couples TRBV6-1 to TRBJ2-7, with 8 nucleotides matching TRBD2. CDR1 is MNHNS and CDR2 is SASEGT in the germline V gene. With 6 bases clipped from V and 5 bases from J, the junction kept 18 bases outside the gene matches. The length of the CDR3 is 17 residues. CDR3 protein: CASSLTGAGDTPHEQYF. Written as DNA, the CDR3 is TGTGCCAGCAGCCTTACGGGAGCGGGAGATACTCCCCACGAGCAGTACTTC.